Below are 26 T cell receptor beta chains sequenced from a single sample in a study of blood T cells in healthy people across ages. It was with a sample-barcoded 5' primer and a J-beta primer mix that a second PCR of roughly 6 to 12 cycles was run. Each CDR3 protein gets one entry after TCRdb re-called the 5' RACE reads with MiXCR. This sample has 890,000 or so distinct CDR3 sequences, with approximately 67% found just once. What was sequenced was blood. Receptors were obtained from a man aged 25 to 45 in good health.

CDR3: CATAQGDRVTDTQYF. The CDR3 region has the DNA TGCGCCACAGCCCAGGGTGACAGGGTCACAGATACGCAGTATTTT. The chain recombines TRBV5-1 with TRBJ2-3; the match to TRBD1 covers 7 bases. The CDR3 extends over 15 amino acids. V lost 9 bases, J lost 2 bases, and 12 bases stayed unmatched. Germline V gene lookup returns CDR1 SGHRS and CDR2 YFSETQ.

This clonotype was found a few times. The V gene is TRBV5-1, the J gene TRBJ2-5; D not certain. The CDR3 runs 14 residues. The germline V and J ends were trimmed by 1 base and 2 bases, with 9 bases remaining between them. From germline, CDR1 is SGHRS and CDR2 YFSETQ. The CDR3 loop is CASSLLDGQETQYF. The CDR3 DNA reads TGCGCCAGCAGCTTGTTGGACGGACAAGAGACCCAGTACTTC. The full variable domain, rest sourced from reference TRBV5-1 and TRBJ2-5, is KAGVTQTPRYLIKTRGQQVTLSCSPISGHRSVSWYQQTPGQGLQFLFEYFSETQRNKGNFPGRFSGRQFSNSRSEMNVSTLELGDSALYLCASSLLDGQETQYFGPGTRLLVL.

This clonotype has just a few counts. This chain links TRBV12-3 or TRBV12-4 with TRBJ2-4; 7 positions match TRBD1. V lost 5 bases, J lost 3 bases, and 13 bases stayed unmatched. The CDR3 extends over 17 amino acids. The CDR3 sequence: CASSQLPDQGVKNIQYF. The DNA for the CDR3 is TGTGCCAGCAGTCAACTACCAGACCAGGGGGTCAAAAACATTCAGTACTTC.

The chain is built from TRBV5-1 and TRBJ2-5; TRBD1 matches at 8 bases. The germline CDR1 and CDR2 sequences are SGHRS and YFSETQ. V lost 5 bases to trimming and J lost 5 bases; unmatched junction nucleotides: 11. The CDR3 length is 15 residues. The chain's CDR3 is CASRPATGGGETQYF. CDR3 coding DNA: TGCGCCAGCAGACCCGCAACAGGGGGTGGGGAGACCCAGTACTTC.

This chain joins TRBV21-1 and TRBJ1-1. TRBV21-1 is a pseudogene segment. The CDR3 contains 10 residues. The CDR3 sequence: CASSITEAFF. The CDR3 nucleotides read TGTGCCAGCAGCATCACTGAAGCTTTCTTT.

This clonotype appeared once. The chain links TRBV18 to TRBJ2-1, with TRBD2 identical over 7 bases. The V gene end was trimmed by 4 bases and the J gene end by 5 bases; junction bases not matched to a gene: 5. This CDR3 is built from 14 residues. Germline CDR1 KGHSH, CDR2 LQKENI. CDR3: CASSHPAGDNEQFF. CDR3 nucleotide sequence: TGTGCCAGCTCACACCCCGCGGGGGACAATGAGCAGTTCTTC.

The chain employs TRBV6-5 and TRBJ2-7; 12 bases fit TRBD1. This CDR3 contains 15 residues. J lost 5 bases, V lost 6 bases, and 8 bases had no gene match. Germline-derived CDR1 and CDR2 are MNHEY and SVGAGI. CDR3 DNA: TGTGCCAGCAGCCCCGGGACAGGGGGCCACCACGAGCAGTACTTC. Protein: CASSPGTGGHHEQYF.

The chain is built from TRBV4-2 and TRBJ2-7; TRBD2 matches at 10 bases. Per the germline V gene, CDR1 is LGHNA and CDR2 is YNFKEQ. This CDR3 has 16 residues. With 3 bases clipped from V and 3 bases from J, the junction kept 8 bases outside the gene matches. Here the CDR3 reads CASSQEQRGGFYEQYF. The DNA for the CDR3 is TGTGCCAGCAGCCAGGAGCAGCGGGGGGGCTTCTACGAGCAGTACTTC.

This clonotype was picked up one time. CDR3 in amino acids: CASTHSGARYEQYF. The CDR3 DNA is TGTGCCAGCACACACTCAGGGGCCCGATACGAGCAGTACTTC. The chain links TRBV5-6 to TRBJ2-7, with a weak D call TRBD1 (6 bases). Germline V gives CDR1 SGHDT, CDR2 YYEEEE. The CDR3 extends over 14 amino acids. Deletions cut 6 bases from V and 4 bases from J, with 17 bases between.

This clonotype occurred once. This chain connects TRBV7-2 to TRBJ2-7, with a weak D call TRBD1 (6 bases). The germline V gene has CDR1 SGHTA and CDR2 FQGNSA. This CDR3 comprises 18 residues. V lost 2 bases and J 6 bases, leaving 26 bases between the germline ends. The CDR3 DNA reads as TGTGCCAGCAGCTTAACAGCTGGGGACGTACCCTGGGGGCTCGAGCAGTACTTC. Its translation: CASSLTAGDVPWGLEQYF.

This chain connects TRBV7-8 to TRBJ2-7; D is unclear. The DNA end favors TRBJ2-5, so the J call may be wrong. Per the germline V gene, CDR1 is SGHVS and CDR2 is FQNEAQ. CDR3 size: 13 residues. The CDR3 region has the DNA TGTGCCAGCAGCTTTTTAAACCGAGAGACCCAGTACTTC. Translating it yields CASSFLNRETQYF.

The chain carries TRBV30 and TRBJ2-7; D uncertain. This CDR3 comprises 14 residues. Germline loops: CDR1 GTSNPN, CDR2 SVGIG (reference sequence). Trimming took 2 bases from V and 6 from J, leaving 17 bases between them. As DNA, the CDR3 is TGTGCCTGGAGTCCCCGTGGGGTTTCTCGCGAGCAGTACTTC. Its translation: CAWSPRGVSREQYF.

This chain uses TRBV14 with TRBJ1-1; no clear D. This CDR3 is 15 amino acids long. Trimming left V 0 bases short and J 6 bases short, with 14 bases between. Germline V gives CDR1 SGHDN, CDR2 FVKESK. The CDR3 DNA reads as TGTGCCAGCAGCCAAGACCTTACACATCAAGCTGAAGCTTTCTTT. Encoded protein: CASSQDLTHQAEAFF.

This clonotype appeared a few times. This chain uses TRBV29-1 with TRBJ2-1; 13 bases match TRBD2. Looked up from germline, CDR1 is SQVTM and CDR2 is ANQGSEA. Unmatched junction bases numbered 7, after V lost 6 bases and J lost 5 bases. The CDR3 loop spans 15 amino acids. CDR3: CSVRLAGGLNNEQFF. DNA of the CDR3: TGCAGCGTGCGACTAGCGGGGGGCCTTAACAATGAGCAGTTCTTC.

This rearrangement joins TRBV20-1 to TRBJ2-5, with 7 bases lining up with TRBD1. CDR3 length: 14 residues. Trimming took 2 bases from V and 7 from J; bases not matched to a gene: 10. Germline CDR1 and CDR2: DFQATT and SNEGSKA (reference sequence). Here the CDR3 reads CSARTDRIETTQYF. The CDR3 DNA reads TGCAGTGCTAGAACGGACAGGATTGAAACGACCCAGTACTTC.

Turning to this clonotype: At one end the junction does not follow the germline gene, possibly because of a read error. The V gene is TRBV25-1, the J gene TRBJ2-6; no clear D. The length of the CDR3 is 14 residues. Germline V CDR1 and CDR2: MGHDK, SYGVNS. CDR3 coding DNA: TGTGCCGGCAGTGATCAAGTAGGGGCCAACGTCCTGACTTTC. Translated: CAGSDQVGANVLTF.

The V call is TRBV12-3 or TRBV12-4, the J call TRBJ2-1; 9 nucleotides align to TRBD1. The junction had 7 bases not matched to a gene; V was cut back by 7 bases and J by 6 bases. This CDR3 comprises 14 residues. CDR3: CASTIRDRVNEQFF. Here the CDR3 DNA reads TGTGCCAGCACGATCCGGGACAGGGTCAATGAGCAGTTCTTC.

This chain uses TRBV5-1 with TRBJ2-2, with D tentatively TRBD2 (5 bases). With 1 base removed from V and 5 bases from J, the gap between germline ends came to 15 bases. The CDR3 extends over 16 amino acids. From germline, CDR1 is SGHRS and CDR2 YFSETQ. The CDR3 loop is CASSLRVSGNTGELFF. The CDR3 nucleotides are TGCGCCAGCAGCTTGAGGGTTTCCGGGAATACCGGGGAGCTGTTTTTT.

V and J are TRBV18 and TRBJ1-2, with D hard to call. Germline V CDR1 and CDR2: KGHSH, LQKENI. V lost 2 bases and J lost 0, with 7 bases in between. The CDR3 sequence is 14 residues long. CDR3 in amino acids: CASSPGDTNYGYTF. In DNA form, the CDR3 reads TGTGCCAGCTCACCAGGAGATACTAACTATGGCTACACCTTC.

Concerning this clonotype itself: At one boundary the junction diverges from the germline segment, which might be a read error. The rearrangement joins TRBV9 to TRBJ1-6; no definite D call. The CDR3 totals 14 residues. Germline CDR1 is SGDLS and CDR2 is YYNGEE. The CDR3, as DNA: TGTGCCAGCAGCGTAAAAGGTCTAAATTCGCCCCTCCACTTT. Encoded protein: CASSVKGLNSPLHF.

This clonotype has a count of ten or more. V and J are TRBV2 and TRBJ2-3, with D tentatively TRBD1 (6 bases). The CDR3 runs 14 residues. Trimming left V 6 bases short and J 4 bases short, with 14 bases between. The germline V gene encodes CDR1 SNHLY and CDR2 FYNNEI. As DNA, the CDR3 is TGTGCCAGCAGCGCCGGACAGATTGCAGATACGCAGTATTTT. Translating gives CASSAGQIADTQYF.

The J gene is TRBJ2-3, the V gene TRBV27, with 7 bases lining up with TRBD2. V gave up 8 bases and J gave up 2 bases; unmatched junction bases: 10. Germline lookup yields CDR1 MNHEY and CDR2 SMNVEV (reference sequence). The CDR3 is 15 residues long. The CDR3 DNA reads TGTGCCAGCGGGAGGGACTTTCTTTACACAGATACGCAGTATTTT. Protein sequence: CASGRDFLYTDTQYF.

The rearrangement uses TRBV7-9 and TRBJ1-6; D is perhaps TRBD1 (5 bases). The germline V gene encodes CDR1 SEHNR and CDR2 FQNEAQ (reference sequence). V was cut by 5 bases and J by 3 bases, with 11 bases left in between. CDR3 length: 15 amino acids. CDR3 in DNA: TGTGCCAGCAGCCCAGAGAGGGGCTATAATTCACCCCTCCACTTT. Its protein is CASSPERGYNSPLHF.

Comment on this clonotype: It is unclear where the CDR3 begins or ends on the DNA, so no DNA is shown, and the CDR3 is as TCRdb lists it. This chain links TRBV28 with TRBJ2-5; TRBD1, as called in the table, went unchecked against the DNA. Germline CDR1 and CDR2: MDHEN and SYDVKM. The CDR3 comprises 19 residues, both ends counted. This chain's CDR3 is CASIEGQGFEQYFGPGTYF.

The chain employs TRBV7-3 and TRBJ2-2; D assignment may be TRBD1 or TRBD2 (5 bases each). The CDR3 spans 15 residues. Trimming cost V 5 bases and J 4 bases, with 14 bases left between them. The germline gives CDR1 SGHTA, CDR2 FQGTGA. The CDR3 bases are TGTGCCAGCAGCCCGGTAGAGGGGAGCACCGGGGAGCTGTTTTTT. Translating it yields CASSPVEGSTGELFF.

For the CDR3, the DNA is TGTGCCAGCAGTGAAGGAACTAGCGGGAGGAGTTCTGGCTACGAGCAGTACTTC. It yields the protein CASSEGTSGRSSGYEQYF. The rearrangement uses TRBV6-1 and TRBJ2-7; 12 nucleotides agree with TRBD2. The CDR3 covers 18 residues. CDR1 MNHNS and CDR2 SASEGT come from the germline V gene. The junction had 10 bases not matched to a gene; V was cut back by 1 base and J by 3 bases.